This TCR beta chain is drawn from a study of glioma-infiltrating T cells after dendritic cell vaccination. Trimming left V 6 bases short and J 6 bases short, with 11 bases between. This CDR3 has 12 residues. Germline V CDR1 and CDR2: MNHEY, SVGAGI. The PCR used 60 V beta and 13 J beta primers. Here immunoSEQ multiplex PCR was the method, and the copy in TCRdb shows in-frame clones only, minus some. Of approximately 82,000 clones in the sample, approximately 90% are singletons; the top ten hold under 4%. Sequences were derived from blood, sampled before dendritic cell vaccination. The chain is built from TRBV6-5 and TRBJ1-1, with a weak D call TRBD1 (6 bases). The receptor was isolated from a human donor with glioblastoma. The CDR3 DNA reads TGTGCCAGCAGAACAGGGATTTCTGAAGCTTTCTTT. Translated: CASRTGISEAFF.